Below are 3 T cell receptor beta chains sequenced from a single sample in a study of T-cell memory formation after mild COVID-19. MiXCR was run by TCRdb on the 5' RACE reads, yielding one entry per CDR3 protein. In the table there are 120,000 or so distinct CDR3 sequences, 16% of which are singletons. Material for sequencing was PBMCs or a T cell subset sorted from them (not recorded which). The receptors here all came from an adult woman who had mild COVID-19 (a few samples of this study predate the infection). Cell type and time point are not known.

This clonotype was seen a few times. At one end the junction does not follow the germline gene, possibly because of a read error. The rearrangement joins TRBV18 to TRBJ2-1; 8 bases fit TRBD2. Germline values: CDR1 KGHSH, CDR2 LQKENI. This CDR3 has 16 amino acids. CDR3 residues: CASSMAGTRAYNEQFF. Here the CDR3 DNA reads TGTGCCAGCTCAATGGCCGGGACTAGGGCCTATAATGAGCAGTTCTTC.

The V call is TRBV20-1, the J call TRBJ1-4; D is undetermined. V shed 5 bases and J shed 7 bases, with 23 bases lying between them. Germline lookup yields CDR1 DFQATT and CDR2 SNEGSKA (reference sequence). This CDR3 comprises 16 residues. Written as DNA, the CDR3 is TGCAGTGCTGCAAGGTGGGAAATGCCGGATGGTGAAAAACTGTTTTTT. Encoded protein: CSAARWEMPDGEKLFF.

As to this clonotype: A much bigger clone sits one base away, suggesting this may be a read error. The rearrangement links TRBV7-2 to TRBJ2-5; D tentatively fits TRBD1 or TRBD2 (5 bases each). This CDR3 region has 15 residues. Germline assignment: CDR1 SGHTA and CDR2 FQGNSA. CDR3 in amino acids: CDSSPAGAIQETQYF. For the CDR3, the DNA is TGTGACAGCAGCCCGGCCGGGGCCATCCAAGAGACCCAGTACTTC.